The present T cell receptor beta chain was sequenced within a study of blood T cell repertoires in COVID-19. Looking at the study overall: Sites across the United States, Italy and Spain contributed samples from acute and convalescent COVID-19. PBMCs, B-cell-depleted T cells, or T cells provided the cDNA or gDNA that made up the material.

In the study's own analysis: Estimated nucleated cell counts came from reference gene primer amplification. Some clones are missing from TCRdb's copy, which holds only in-frame ones; the method was immunoSEQ multiplex PCR. V, J and clone size derive from that table, while D and trimming were established from the DNA sequence. The repertoire holds roughly 190,000 clones, with around 81% as singletons. The ends were cut back, 0 bases at V and 7 bases at J, with 4 bases in the middle. This CDR3 region has 11 residues. The V gene's germline CDR1 is LNHNV and CDR2 YYDKDF (reference sequence). The sequence came from a human donor with acute or convalescent COVID-19. The donor label of this sample is uncertain. This chain uses TRBV15 with TRBJ2-7; D gene uncertain. Material for sequencing was peripheral blood. The CDR3 loop reads CATSRETEQYF. CDR3 nucleotide sequence: TGTGCCACCAGCAGAGAAACTGAGCAGTACTTC.